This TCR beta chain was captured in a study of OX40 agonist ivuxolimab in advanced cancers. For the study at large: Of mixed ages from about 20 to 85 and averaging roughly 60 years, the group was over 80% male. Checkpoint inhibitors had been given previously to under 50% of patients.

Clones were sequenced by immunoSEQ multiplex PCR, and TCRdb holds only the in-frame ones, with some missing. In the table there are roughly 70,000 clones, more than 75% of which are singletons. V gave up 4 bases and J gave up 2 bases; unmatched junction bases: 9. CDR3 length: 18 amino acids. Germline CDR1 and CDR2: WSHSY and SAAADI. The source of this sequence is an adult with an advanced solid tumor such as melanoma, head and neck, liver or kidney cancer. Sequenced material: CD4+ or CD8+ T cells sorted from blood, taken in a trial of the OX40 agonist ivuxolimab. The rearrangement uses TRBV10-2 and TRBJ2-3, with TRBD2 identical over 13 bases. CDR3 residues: CASSGSTSGGINTDTQYF. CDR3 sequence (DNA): TGCGCCAGCAGTGGATCGACTAGCGGGGGGATCAACACAGATACGCAGTATTTT.